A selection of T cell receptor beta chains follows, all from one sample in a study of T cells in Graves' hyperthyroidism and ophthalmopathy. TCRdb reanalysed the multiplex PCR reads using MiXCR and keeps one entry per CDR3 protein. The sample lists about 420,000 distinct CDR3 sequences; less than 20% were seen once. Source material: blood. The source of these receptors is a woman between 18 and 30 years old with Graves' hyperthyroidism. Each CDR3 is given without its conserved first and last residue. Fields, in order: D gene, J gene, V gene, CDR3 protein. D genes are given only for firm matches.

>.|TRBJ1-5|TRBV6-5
ASSYRGGEQPQH
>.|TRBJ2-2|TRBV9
ASSPGQLATGELF
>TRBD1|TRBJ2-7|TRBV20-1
STTNRDRPYEQY
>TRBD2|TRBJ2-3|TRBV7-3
ASSRGRGGGSDTQY
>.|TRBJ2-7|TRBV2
ASRADSYEQY
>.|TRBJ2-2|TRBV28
ASSSPVAPRRTGELF
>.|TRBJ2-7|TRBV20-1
SARTAAHEQY
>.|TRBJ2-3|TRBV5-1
ASSLGTVGTDTQY
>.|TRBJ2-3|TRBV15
ATSRGLVQGTDTQY
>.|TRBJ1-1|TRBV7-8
ASSPASEAF
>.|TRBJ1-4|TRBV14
ASSPGTFNEKLF
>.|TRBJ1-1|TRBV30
AWSVGQPNTEAF